This TCR beta chain was found in a study of T cell responses to AZD1222 COVID-19 vaccine. About the study: Second doses were pooled across both intervals (about 4 or about 12 weeks). Study findings and constraints: None of the repertoires were sampled until the peak T cell response had passed. Most donors were white British, females outnumbered males, and clonal diversity was possibly underestimated.

The method was immunoSEQ multiplex PCR; TCRdb's version includes in-frame clones alone and lacks a portion of them. The sample contains 100,000 to 150,000 clones, 85% to 90% of which appear only once. CDR1 is SQVTM and CDR2 is ANQGSEA in the germline V gene. The CDR3 extends over 13 amino acids. Trimming took 6 bases from V and 9 from J; bases not matched to a gene: 7. This clone was observed a single time. Its specificity is not known. The TCR sequence derives from an adult in good health. The rearrangement links TRBV29-1 to TRBJ1-6; TRBD1 agrees at 8 bases. The starting material was peripheral blood, obtained on day 0 of AZD1222 vaccination. In DNA form, the CDR3 reads TGCAGCGTCCGCGCCACAGGGGGTTCACCCCTCCACTTT. Translated, it gives CSVRATGGSPLHF.